The next 22 T cell receptor beta chains were all read from a single sample in a study of T-cell reconstitution after alpha-beta-depleted transplantation in children. Using unique molecular identifiers, the investigators prepared the TCRbeta library. TCRdb independently ran MiXCR on the PCR reads; one entry per CDR3 protein. Found here are 200,000 to 250,000 distinct CDR3 sequences, about 9.5% of them singletons; the top ten hold around 6%. The material was PBMCs from the stem cell graft donor, obtained from the stem cell graft. These receptors were obtained from a human donor who donated a stem cell graft to a child with acute lymphoblastic leukemia.

The rearrangement joins TRBV20-1 to TRBJ1-5; TRBD1 matches at 9 bases. The CDR3 totals 13 residues. Per germline, CDR1 DFQATT and CDR2 SNEGSKA (reference sequence). V was clipped by 6 bases and J by 6 bases; unmatched bases: 6. This chain's CDR3 is CSARDRARQPQHF. The CDR3 region has the DNA TGCAGTGCCCGGGACAGGGCTCGTCAGCCCCAGCATTTT.

This clonotype occurred a few times. This chain links TRBV5-6 with TRBJ1-6, with TRBD1 matching over 8 bases. The CDR3 is 17 residues long. The junction had 10 bases not matched to a gene; V was cut back by 4 bases and J by 4 bases. Germline V lookup: CDR1 SGHDT, CDR2 YYEEEE. CDR3 DNA: TGTGCCAGCAGCCACGGTGGACAGGGCCTATATAATTCACCCCTCCACTTT. Amino acids: CASSHGGQGLYNSPLHF.

This clonotype has only a few counts. The genes are TRBV20-1 and TRBJ2-1; a possible D gene is TRBD2 (7 bases). The CDR3 has 13 amino acids. V was shortened by 3 bases and J by 10 bases, with 16 bases between the two germline ends. The germline V gene has CDR1 DFQATT and CDR2 SNEGSKA (reference sequence). The chain's CDR3 is CSARARGAAEQFF. For the CDR3, the DNA is TGCAGTGCTAGGGCACGGGGGGCCGCGGAGCAGTTCTTC.

A few counts support this clonotype. J is TRBJ1-2 and V is TRBV7-2; 11 bases fit TRBD1. V shed 7 bases, J shed 3 bases, and the junction held 10 bases outside the gene matches. CDR3 length: 16 residues. The germline gives CDR1 SGHTA, CDR2 FQGNSA. The CDR3 DNA sequence: TGTGCCAGCAAACCAAGCGGGACAGGGGGTGACTATGGCTACACCTTC. This encodes CASKPSGTGGDYGYTF.

This clonotype was counted only a few times. This chain links TRBV7-2 with TRBJ2-3; possible D gene TRBD1, 6 bases. V lost 0 bases and J 2 bases, leaving 15 bases between the germline ends. The length of the CDR3 is 17 residues. Per the germline V gene, CDR1 is SGHTA and CDR2 is FQGNSA. The CDR3 nucleotides are TGTGCCAGCAGCTTAGCCGGGGTGGGGGCCATCACAGATACGCAGTATTTT. It specifies CASSLAGVGAITDTQYF.

This clonotype was seen a few times. V and J are TRBV30 and TRBJ2-3, with D unclear. With 4 bases removed from V and 6 bases from J, the gap between germline ends came to 8 bases. The CDR3 totals 11 residues. Per the germline V gene, CDR1 is GTSNPN and CDR2 is SVGIG (reference sequence). The CDR3 reads CAWIEGDTQYF. DNA for the CDR3: TGTGCCTGGATTGAAGGCGATACGCAGTATTTT.

In its sample, this clonotype was seen a few times. V usage is TRBV20-1 and J usage is TRBJ2-1; D may be TRBD1 or TRBD2 (5 bases each). CDR1 is DFQATT and CDR2 is SNEGSKA in the germline V gene (reference sequence). Trimming shortened V by 5 bases and J by 6 bases, and 26 bases separated the two germline ends. The CDR3 sequence is 17 residues long. The CDR3 protein is CSAQRATGARDANEQFF. For the CDR3, the DNA is TGCAGTGCTCAACGGGCGACGGGCGCCAGGGACGCCAATGAGCAGTTCTTC.

This clonotype was detected ten times or more. CDR3 sequence: CASSLEKRREQYF. The DNA for the CDR3 is TGTGCCAGCAGCTTGGAAAAAAGGCGCGAGCAGTACTTC. V usage is TRBV5-5 and J usage is TRBJ2-7; D remains unclear. The CDR3 extends over 13 amino acids. The ends were cut back, 0 bases at V and 6 bases at J, with 10 bases in the middle. Germline lookup yields CDR1 SGHKS and CDR2 YYEKEE (reference sequence).

Only a few counts were recorded for this clonotype. The chain joins TRBV7-2 to TRBJ1-1; 7 positions agree with TRBD1. The CDR3 spans 13 residues. V lost 3 bases, J lost 10 bases, and 8 bases stayed unmatched. Per the germline V gene, CDR1 is SGHTA and CDR2 is FQGNSA. CDR3 residues: CASSFGGGEVAFF. As DNA, the CDR3 is TGTGCCAGCAGCTTTGGAGGGGGCGAGGTAGCTTTCTTT.

The chain uses TRBV10-2 and TRBJ1-5; 10 bases are a match to TRBD1. Trimming took 3 bases from V and 6 from J; bases not matched to a gene: 8. CDR1 is WSHSY and CDR2 is SAAADI in the germline V gene. CDR3 length: 16 amino acids. DNA for the CDR3: TGCGCCAGCAGTGAATGGGACAGGGGTATGGGTCAGCCCCAGCATTTT. Its protein is CASSEWDRGMGQPQHF.

This clonotype has ten or more counts. The chain links TRBV27 to TRBJ2-6; a weak D match, TRBD1 (5 bases). This CDR3 is built from 17 residues. Germline CDR1 MNHEY, CDR2 SMNVEV (reference sequence). Trimming shortened V by 2 bases and J by 4 bases, and 15 bases separated the two germline ends. In DNA, the CDR3 is TGTGCCAGCAGTTTAATCGGCAGGGTATCAGGGGCCAACGTCCTGACTTTC. This codes for CASSLIGRVSGANVLTF.

This clonotype was seen at least ten times. The J gene is TRBJ2-7, the V gene TRBV11-2; 10 bases are a match to TRBD1. This CDR3 has 14 residues. CDR1 and CDR2 from the germline V gene are SGHAT and FQNNGV. Germline trimming cut 2 bases from V and 7 bases from J; bases unmatched to any gene: 5. The CDR3 sequence is CASSLRQGAGEQYF. In DNA form, the CDR3 reads TGTGCCAGCAGCTTACGACAGGGGGCGGGAGAGCAGTACTTC.

There are many counts of this clonotype. The chain combines TRBV20-1 with TRBJ2-3; 7 bases align to TRBD2. The CDR3 extends over 16 amino acids. The V and J ends lost 1 base and 2 bases, in that order; junction bases with no gene match: 9. CDR1 is DFQATT, CDR2 SNEGSKA, per germline (reference sequence). The DNA for the CDR3 is TGCAGTGCTAGAGCCCCACTAGCGAGGCACACAGATACGCAGTATTTT. Its translation: CSARAPLARHTDTQYF.

This clonotype was recorded many times. The V gene is TRBV20-1, the J gene TRBJ1-1, with no clear D. The V gene lost 0 bases and the J gene lost 0 bases, with 14 bases spanning the gap. The CDR3 spans 16 residues. The germline V gene encodes CDR1 DFQATT and CDR2 SNEGSKA (reference sequence). CDR3 in DNA: TGCAGTGCTAGAGACGAGCAGGATGGAGTGAACACTGAAGCTTTCTTT. Encoded protein: CSARDEQDGVNTEAFF.

Ten or more counts support this clonotype. The CDR3 DNA reads TGCGCCAGCAGCCAAGTCGAGGGACAGGGGAATGAGCAGTTCTTC. This codes for CASSQVEGQGNEQFF. The J gene is TRBJ2-1, the V gene TRBV4-3, with TRBD1 matching 10 bases. The CDR3 length is 15 residues. Germline CDR1 is LGHNA and CDR2 is YSLEER. With V trimmed by 1 base and J by 7 bases, 4 bases remained unmatched.

V usage is TRBV5-6 and J usage is TRBJ2-4; 9 bases align to TRBD2. Losses at the gene ends were 1 base for V and 3 bases for J; bases not matched to a gene: 8. Germline V CDR1 and CDR2: SGHDT, YYEEEE. The CDR3 runs to 17 residues. This CDR3 is CASSLFMLAGNKNIQYF. The CDR3 region has the DNA TGTGCCAGCAGCTTGTTCATGCTAGCGGGGAACAAAAACATTCAGTACTTC.

In this sample, this clonotype turned up many times. The rearrangement links TRBV7-8 to TRBJ1-1; 7 nucleotides match TRBD1. J gave up 2 bases and V 0 bases, and 6 bases lay outside the gene matches. Germline V gives CDR1 SGHVS, CDR2 FQNEAQ. The CDR3 extends over 16 amino acids. The CDR3 sequence is CASSLAWGQPNTEAFF. The CDR3 DNA reads TGTGCCAGCAGCTTAGCTTGGGGACAGCCAAACACTGAAGCTTTCTTT.

This clonotype appeared a few times. CDR3 DNA sequence: TGCAGCGTTCCCACGGGGTACACCGGGGAGCTGTTTTTT. It translates to CSVPTGYTGELFF. The chain uses TRBV29-1 and TRBJ2-2; D possibly corresponds to TRBD2 (5 bases). Germline V CDR1 and CDR2: SQVTM, ANQGSEA. This CDR3 is 13 amino acids long. Trimming left V 5 bases short and J 3 bases short, with 10 bases between.

This clonotype was seen at least ten times. This chain connects TRBV7-8 to TRBJ2-7; 10 bases agree with TRBD1. With V trimmed by 5 bases and J by 4 bases, 8 bases remained unmatched. Germline CDR1 and CDR2: SGHVS and FQNEAQ. The CDR3 sequence is 15 residues long. CDR3 bases: TGTGCCAGCAGCGCGCGGGGGACAGGGGTTTACGAGCAGTACTTC. Its translation is CASSARGTGVYEQYF. Complete variable domain (other parts from reference TRBV7-8 and TRBJ2-7): GAGVSQSPRYKVAKRGQDVALRCDPISGHVSLFWYQQALGQGPEFLTYFQNEAQLDKSGLPSDRFFAERPEGSVSTLKIQRTQQEDSAVYLCASSARGTGVYEQYFGPGTRLTVT.

This clonotype occurred many times. The chain employs TRBV6-1 and TRBJ2-2; 7 bases are shared with TRBD2. CDR1 MNHNS and CDR2 SASEGT come from the germline V gene. The CDR3 totals 14 residues. Unmatched junction bases numbered 3, after V lost 2 bases and J lost 6 bases. CDR3 in DNA: TGTGCCAGCAGTGAAAAGACTAGCCCCGGGGAGCTGTTTTTT. It codes for CASSEKTSPGELFF.

This clonotype occurred many times. J is TRBJ2-3 and V is TRBV7-2; D may be TRBD2 (6 bases). The CDR3 is made up of 15 amino acids. Per germline, CDR1 SGHTA and CDR2 FQGNSA. Trimming cost V 7 bases and J 1 base, with 15 bases left between them. This chain's CDR3 is CASTLAPGGTDTQYF. The CDR3 DNA reads as TGTGCCAGCACCCTTGCCCCGGGGGGCACAGATACGCAGTATTTT.

This clonotype appeared a few times. The V and J genes are TRBV5-1 and TRBJ1-1; D is undetermined. The CDR3 is made up of 15 amino acids. Germline loops: CDR1 SGHRS, CDR2 YFSETQ. Trimming pared 2 bases from V and 8 bases from J, leaving 19 bases between. CDR3 DNA sequence: TGCGCCAGCAGCTTAGGGTCGGGAGGCCCTAGGGAAGCTTTCTTT. Protein sequence: CASSLGSGGPREAFF.